One TCR beta chain is described in this entry. What it binds is unknown. This entry is derived from a study of OX40 agonist ivuxolimab in advanced cancers. Across the study: In this cohort, patients received ivuxolimab, an agonistic anti-OX40 (CD134) antibody.

Data came from immunoSEQ multiplex PCR; TCRdb stores just in-frame clones and leaves some out. The sample lists over 25,000 clones, 65% to 90% occurring once. This CDR3 is 15 amino acids long. With 1 base removed from V and 6 bases from J, the gap between germline ends came to 15 bases. Per germline, CDR1 MNHNS and CDR2 SASEGT. Findings and limits, study-wide: On average, CD8+ T cells showed a greater number of expanded clones than CD4+. Clonal expansion among partial responders at 0.1-3.0 mg/kg ranked near the lowest.

The chain carries TRBV6-1 and TRBJ1-1; D not resolved. This receptor was identified in an adult with an advanced solid tumor such as melanoma, head and neck, liver or kidney cancer. The starting material was CD4+ or CD8+ T cells sorted from blood, obtained in a trial of the OX40 agonist ivuxolimab. The CDR3 DNA reads TGTGCCAGCAGTGAAGTTTTCCTCGGAGGCGCTGAAGCTTTCTTT. Its protein product is CASSEVFLGGAEAFF.